The clone carrying this TCR beta chain was counted only a few times. Followed longitudinally, the Seattle patients had been enrolled during active infection. This entry is derived from a study of blood T cell repertoires in COVID-19. In the study overall: PBMCs, B-cell-depleted T cells, or T cells were the source of the cDNA or gDNA that made up the material.

Study processing details: Amplification from reference gene primers served as the basis for estimated nucleated cell counts. The repertoire was sequenced with immunoSEQ multiplex PCR; TCRdb's copy has only in-frame clones and lacks some. That table furnishes V, J and clone size, whereas the DNA furnished D and trimming. This table holds under 200,000 clones, around 79% found once. Germline V gene lookup returns CDR1 SGHTA and CDR2 FQGNSA. CDR3 length: 14 residues. The J segment lost 7 bases and the V segment lost 5 bases, leaving 9 bases of the junction unmatched. Sample: peripheral blood. The J gene is TRBJ1-2, the V gene TRBV7-2; 8 bases fit TRBD1. The clonotype comes from a woman aged 60-70 years with COVID-19, enrolled during active disease. The CDR3 DNA reads TGTGCCAGCAGCCCTTCACAGGGGGTGGGTGGCTACACCTTC. It translates to CASSPSQGVGGYTF.